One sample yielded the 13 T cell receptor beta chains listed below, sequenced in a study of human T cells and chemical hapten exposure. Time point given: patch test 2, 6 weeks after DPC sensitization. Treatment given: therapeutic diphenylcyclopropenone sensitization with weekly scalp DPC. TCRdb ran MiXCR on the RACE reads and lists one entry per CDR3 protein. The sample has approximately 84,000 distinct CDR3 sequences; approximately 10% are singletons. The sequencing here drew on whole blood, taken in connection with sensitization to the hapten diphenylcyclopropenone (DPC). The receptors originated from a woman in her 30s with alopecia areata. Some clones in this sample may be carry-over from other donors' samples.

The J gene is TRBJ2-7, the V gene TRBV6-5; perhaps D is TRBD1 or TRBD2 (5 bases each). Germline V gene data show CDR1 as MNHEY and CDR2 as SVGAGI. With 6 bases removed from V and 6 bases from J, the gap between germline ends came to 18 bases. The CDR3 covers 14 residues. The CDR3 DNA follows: TGTGCCAGCAGCACTAGTGGGACCGCGGGCGAGCAGTACTTC. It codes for CASSTSGTAGEQYF.

This CDR3 reads CSVGTDRGTGELFF. The DNA for the CDR3 is TGCAGCGTGGGGACCGACAGGGGGACCGGGGAGCTGTTTTTT. V and J are TRBV29-1 and TRBJ2-2; 9 positions agree with TRBD1. After removal of 6 bases from V and 5 bases from J, the junction contained 7 bases not matched to a gene. CDR1 and CDR2 (germline): SQVTM, ANQGSEA. The CDR3 is 14 residues long.

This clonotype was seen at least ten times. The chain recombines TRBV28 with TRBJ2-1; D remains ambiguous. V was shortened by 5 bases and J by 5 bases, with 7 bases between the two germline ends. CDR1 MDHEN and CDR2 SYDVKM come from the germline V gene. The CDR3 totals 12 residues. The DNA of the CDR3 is TGTGCCAGCAGTGTATCCCACAATGAGCAGTTCTTC. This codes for CASSVSHNEQFF.

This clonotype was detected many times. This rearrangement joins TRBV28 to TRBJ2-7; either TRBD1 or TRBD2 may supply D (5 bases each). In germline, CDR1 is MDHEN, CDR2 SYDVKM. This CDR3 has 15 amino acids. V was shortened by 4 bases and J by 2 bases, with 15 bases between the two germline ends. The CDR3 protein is CASSSPHRGTYEQYF. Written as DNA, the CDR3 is TGTGCCAGCAGTTCCCCCCACCGGGGCACCTACGAGCAGTACTTC. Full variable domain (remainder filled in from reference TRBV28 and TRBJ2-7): DVKVTQSSRYLVKRTGEKVFLECVQDMDHENMFWYRQDPGLGLRLIYFSYDVKMKEKGDIPEGYSVSREKKERFSLILESASTNQTSMYLCASSSPHRGTYEQYFGPGTRLTVT.

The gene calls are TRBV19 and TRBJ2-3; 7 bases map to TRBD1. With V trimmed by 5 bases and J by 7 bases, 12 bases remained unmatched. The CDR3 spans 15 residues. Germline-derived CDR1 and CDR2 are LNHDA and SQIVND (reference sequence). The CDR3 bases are TGTGCCAGTAGTTTGGGGACAGAGGGCGCAAATACGCAGTATTTT. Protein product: CASSLGTEGANTQYF.

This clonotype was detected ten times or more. As DNA, the CDR3 is TGTGCCAGCAGCCAAGAGATGGTCCAGCGGGGGAGGGGTGAGCAGTTCTTC. It codes for CASSQEMVQRGRGEQFF. The V gene is TRBV4-2, the J gene TRBJ2-1, with 8 bases identical to TRBD2. The CDR3 runs to 17 residues. Germline values: CDR1 LGHNA, CDR2 YNFKEQ. Unmatched junction bases numbered 13, after V lost 0 bases and J lost 9 bases.

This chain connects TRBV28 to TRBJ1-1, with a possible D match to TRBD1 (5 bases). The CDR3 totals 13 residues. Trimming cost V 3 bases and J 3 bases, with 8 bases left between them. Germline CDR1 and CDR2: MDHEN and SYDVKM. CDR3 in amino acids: CASSFVGDTEAFF. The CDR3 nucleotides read TGTGCCAGCAGTTTCGTAGGGGACACTGAAGCTTTCTTT.

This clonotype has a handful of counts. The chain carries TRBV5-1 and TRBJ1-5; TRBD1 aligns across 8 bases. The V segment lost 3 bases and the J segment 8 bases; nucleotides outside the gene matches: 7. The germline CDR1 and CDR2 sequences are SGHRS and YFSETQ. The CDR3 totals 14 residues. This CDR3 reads CASSYGQGEEPQHF. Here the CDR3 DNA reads TGCGCCAGCAGCTACGGACAGGGCGAGGAGCCCCAGCATTTT.

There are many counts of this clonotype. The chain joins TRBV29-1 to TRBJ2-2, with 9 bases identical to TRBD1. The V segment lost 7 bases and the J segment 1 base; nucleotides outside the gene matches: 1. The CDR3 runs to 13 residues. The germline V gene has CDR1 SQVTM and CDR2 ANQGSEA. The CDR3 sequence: CSAGQGNTGELFF. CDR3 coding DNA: TGCAGCGCGGGACAGGGGAACACCGGGGAGCTGTTTTTT.

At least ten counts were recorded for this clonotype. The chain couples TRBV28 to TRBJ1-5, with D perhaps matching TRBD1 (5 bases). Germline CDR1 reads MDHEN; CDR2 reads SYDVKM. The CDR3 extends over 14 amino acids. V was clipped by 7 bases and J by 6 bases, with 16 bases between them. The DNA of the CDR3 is TGTGCCAGCATCTCTGGGGCGCAGGGTCAGCCCCAGCATTTT. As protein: CASISGAQGQPQHF.

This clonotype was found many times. For the CDR3, the DNA is TGTGCCAGCAGCTTATCGGACAGGGGTCTCTATGGCTACACCTTC. This codes for CASSLSDRGLYGYTF. The V gene is TRBV7-9, the J gene TRBJ1-2, with 9 bases lining up with TRBD1. The CDR3 is 15 amino acids. Germline assignment: CDR1 SEHNR and CDR2 FQNEAQ (reference sequence). V dropped 2 bases and J dropped 4; count of bases not matched to a gene: 5.

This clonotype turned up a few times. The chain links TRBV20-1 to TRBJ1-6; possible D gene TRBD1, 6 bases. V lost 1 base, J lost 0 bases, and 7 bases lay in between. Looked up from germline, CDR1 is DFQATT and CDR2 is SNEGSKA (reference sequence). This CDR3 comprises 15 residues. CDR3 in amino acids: CSARVDSSYNSPLHF. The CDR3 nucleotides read TGCAGTGCTAGAGTGGACAGCTCCTATAATTCACCCCTCCACTTT.

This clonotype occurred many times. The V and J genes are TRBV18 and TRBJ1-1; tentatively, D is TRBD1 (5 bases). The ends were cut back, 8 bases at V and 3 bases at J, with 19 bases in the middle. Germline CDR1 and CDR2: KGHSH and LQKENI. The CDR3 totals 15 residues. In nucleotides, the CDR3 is TGTGCCAGCCATACCTCGCGGGACCGACACACTGAAGCTTTCTTT. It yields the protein CASHTSRDRHTEAFF.